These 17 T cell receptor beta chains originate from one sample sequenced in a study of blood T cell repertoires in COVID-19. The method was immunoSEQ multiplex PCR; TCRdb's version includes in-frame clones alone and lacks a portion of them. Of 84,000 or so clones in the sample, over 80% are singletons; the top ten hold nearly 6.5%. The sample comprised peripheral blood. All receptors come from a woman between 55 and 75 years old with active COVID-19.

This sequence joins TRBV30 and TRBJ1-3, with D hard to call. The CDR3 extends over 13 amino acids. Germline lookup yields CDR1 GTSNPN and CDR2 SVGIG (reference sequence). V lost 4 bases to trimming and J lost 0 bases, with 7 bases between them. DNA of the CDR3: TGTGCCTGGACACCCAGCTCTGGAAACACCATATATTTT. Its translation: CAWTPSSGNTIYF. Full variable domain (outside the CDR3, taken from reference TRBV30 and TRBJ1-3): SQTIHQWPATLVQPVGSPLSLECTVEGTSNPNLYWYRQAAGRGLQLLFYSVGIGQISSEVPQNLSASRPQDRQFILSSKKLLLSDSGFYLCAWTPSSGNTIYFGEGSWLTVV.

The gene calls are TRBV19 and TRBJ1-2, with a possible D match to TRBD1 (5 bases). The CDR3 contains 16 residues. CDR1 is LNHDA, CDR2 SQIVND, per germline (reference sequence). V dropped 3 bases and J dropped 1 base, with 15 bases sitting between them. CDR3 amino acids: CASSISLQGDNYGYTF. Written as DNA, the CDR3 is TGTGCCAGTAGTATCTCCCTCCAGGGCGATAACTATGGCTACACCTTC.

CDR3 in amino acids: CASSLRSGRYF. CDR3 DNA: TGTGCCAGCAGTTTAAGGAGCGGGAGGTACTTC. V gene TRBV27 combines with J gene TRBJ2-7, with 8 positions matching TRBD2. Per germline, CDR1 MNHEY and CDR2 SMNVEV (reference sequence). The CDR3 consists of 11 residues. J gave up 12 bases and V 2 bases, and 3 bases lay outside the gene matches.

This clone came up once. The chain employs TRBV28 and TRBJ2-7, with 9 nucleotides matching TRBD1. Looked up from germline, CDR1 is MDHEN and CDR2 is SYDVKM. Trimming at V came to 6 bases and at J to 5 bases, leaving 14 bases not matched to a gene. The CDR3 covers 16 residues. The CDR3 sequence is CASSPPLGQGTHEQYF. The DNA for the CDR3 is TGTGCCAGCAGCCCGCCCCTAGGACAGGGGACCCACGAGCAGTACTTC. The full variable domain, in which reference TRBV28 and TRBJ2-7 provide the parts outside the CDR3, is DVKVTQSSRYLVKRTGEKVFLECVQDMDHENMFWYRQDPGLGLRLIYFSYDVKMKEKGDIPEGYSVSREKKERFSLILESASTNQTSMYLCASSPPLGQGTHEQYFGPGTRLTVT.

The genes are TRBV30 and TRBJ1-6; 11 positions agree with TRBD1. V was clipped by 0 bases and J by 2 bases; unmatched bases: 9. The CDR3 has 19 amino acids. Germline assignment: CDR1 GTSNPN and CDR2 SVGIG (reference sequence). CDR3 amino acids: CAWSVTGTGGGTYNSPLHF. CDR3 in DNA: TGTGCCTGGAGTGTAACCGGGACAGGGGGAGGCACCTATAATTCACCCCTCCACTTT.

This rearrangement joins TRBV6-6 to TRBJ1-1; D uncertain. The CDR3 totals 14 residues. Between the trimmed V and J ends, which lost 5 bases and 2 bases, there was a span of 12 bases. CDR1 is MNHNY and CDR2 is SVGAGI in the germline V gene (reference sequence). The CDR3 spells CASSKERVNTEAFF. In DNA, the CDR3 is TGTGCCAGCAGTAAGGAGAGGGTAAACACTGAAGCTTTCTTT.

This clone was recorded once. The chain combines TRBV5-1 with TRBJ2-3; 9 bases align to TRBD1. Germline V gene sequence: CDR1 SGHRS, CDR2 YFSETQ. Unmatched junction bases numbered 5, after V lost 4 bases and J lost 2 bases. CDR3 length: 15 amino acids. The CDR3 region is CASSKQGANTDTQYF. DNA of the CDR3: TGCGCCAGCAGCAAACAGGGGGCAAACACAGATACGCAGTATTTT.

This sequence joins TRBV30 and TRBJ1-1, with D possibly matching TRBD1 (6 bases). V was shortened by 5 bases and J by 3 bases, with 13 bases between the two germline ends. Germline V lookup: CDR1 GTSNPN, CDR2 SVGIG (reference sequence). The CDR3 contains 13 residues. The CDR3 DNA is TGTGCCTGGCGGACAGTCGGCTACACTGAAGCTTTCTTT. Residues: CAWRTVGYTEAFF.

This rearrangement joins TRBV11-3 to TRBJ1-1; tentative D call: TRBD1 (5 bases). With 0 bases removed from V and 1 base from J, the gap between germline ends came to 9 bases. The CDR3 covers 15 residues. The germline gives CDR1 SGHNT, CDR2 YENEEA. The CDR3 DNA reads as TGTGCCAGCAGCTTAGATGCGGGGGGGAACACTGAAGCTTTCTTT. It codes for CASSLDAGGNTEAFF.

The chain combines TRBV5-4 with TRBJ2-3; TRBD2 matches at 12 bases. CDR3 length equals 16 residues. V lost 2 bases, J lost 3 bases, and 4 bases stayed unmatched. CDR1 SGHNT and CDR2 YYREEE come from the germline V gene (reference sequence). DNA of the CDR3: TGTGCCAGCAGCTTCTTTACTAGCGGGAGGACAGATACGCAGTATTTT. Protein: CASSFFTSGRTDTQYF.

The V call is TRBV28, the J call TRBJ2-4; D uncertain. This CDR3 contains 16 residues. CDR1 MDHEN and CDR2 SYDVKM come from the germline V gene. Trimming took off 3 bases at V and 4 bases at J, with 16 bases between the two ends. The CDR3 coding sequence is TGTGCCAGCAGTTTGATCCCTCCGAGACATAAAAACATTCAGTACTTC. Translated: CASSLIPPRHKNIQYF.

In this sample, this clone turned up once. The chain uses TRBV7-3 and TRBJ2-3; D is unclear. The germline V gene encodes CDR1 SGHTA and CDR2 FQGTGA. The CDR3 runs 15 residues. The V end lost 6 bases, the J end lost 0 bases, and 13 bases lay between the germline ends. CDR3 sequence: CASSPTGSSTDTQYF. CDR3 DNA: TGTGCCAGCAGTCCGACCGGGTCTAGCACAGATACGCAGTATTTT.

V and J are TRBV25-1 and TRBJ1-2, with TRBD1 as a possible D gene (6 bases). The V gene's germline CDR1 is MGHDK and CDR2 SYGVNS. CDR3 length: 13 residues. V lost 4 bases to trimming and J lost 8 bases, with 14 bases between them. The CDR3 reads CASSAQGLRGYTF. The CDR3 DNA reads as TGTGCCAGCAGTGCACAGGGCCTCCGAGGCTACACCTTC.

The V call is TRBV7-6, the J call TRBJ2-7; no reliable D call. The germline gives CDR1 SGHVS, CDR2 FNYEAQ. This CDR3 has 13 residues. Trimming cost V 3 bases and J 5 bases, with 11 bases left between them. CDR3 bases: TGTGCCAGCAGCTTCAACGGTGGGCACGAGCAGTACTTC. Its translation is CASSFNGGHEQYF.

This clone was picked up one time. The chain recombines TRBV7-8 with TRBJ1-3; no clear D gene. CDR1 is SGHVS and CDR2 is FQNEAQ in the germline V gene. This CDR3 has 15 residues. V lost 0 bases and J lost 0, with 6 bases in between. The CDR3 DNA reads TGTGCCAGCAGCTTAGCTCTCGGCTCTGGAAACACCATATATTTT. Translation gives CASSLALGSGNTIYF. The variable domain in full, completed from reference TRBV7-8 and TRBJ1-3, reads GAGVSQSPRYKVAKRGQDVALRCDPISGHVSLFWYQQALGQGPEFLTYFQNEAQLDKSGLPSDRFFAERPEGSVSTLKIQRTQQEDSAVYLCASSLALGSGNTIYFGEGSWLTVV.

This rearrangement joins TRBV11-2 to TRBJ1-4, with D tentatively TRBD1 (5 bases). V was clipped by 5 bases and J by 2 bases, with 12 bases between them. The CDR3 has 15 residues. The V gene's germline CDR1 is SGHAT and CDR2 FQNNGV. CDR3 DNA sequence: TGTGCCAGCAGCCCTCGGGCAGGGACTAATGAAAAACTGTTTTTT. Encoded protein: CASSPRAGTNEKLFF.

The DNA of the CDR3 is TGCAGCGTTGAGGGCAGCGGCATGACGGATACGCAGTATTTT. Translation: CSVEGSGMTDTQYF. The chain joins TRBV29-1 to TRBJ2-3; maybe TRBD2 (5 bases). The CDR3 length is 14 residues. V was trimmed by 3 bases and J by 6 bases, leaving 16 bases between them. Per germline, CDR1 SQVTM and CDR2 ANQGSEA.